This T cell receptor beta chain is from a study of shared T cell receptors in the human thymus. The table came from immunoSEQ multiplex PCR; TCRdb's copy has only in-frame clones and leaves some out. Of about 400,000 clones detected, roughly 94% appear once; the ten largest clones hold approximately 0.02%. The CDR3 is made up of 16 amino acids. Germline CDR1 is MNHEY and CDR2 is SMNVEV (reference sequence). The junction had 12 bases not matched to a gene; V was cut back by 5 bases and J by 6 bases. V and J are TRBV27 and TRBJ2-1; 8 nucleotides agree with TRBD1. Sequencing input: thymocytes. This clonotype was sampled from a human donor. CDR3 loop: CASSLPGGRYINEQFF. The DNA for the CDR3 is TGTGCCAGCAGTCTTCCAGGGGGCCGATATATCAATGAGCAGTTCTTC.